The 23 T cell receptor beta chains below were found in one sample sequenced in a study of OX40 agonist ivuxolimab in advanced cancers. The method was immunoSEQ multiplex PCR; TCRdb's version includes in-frame clones alone and lacks a portion of them. This sample has some 75,000 clones, with about 88% found just once. The material was CD4+ or CD8+ T cells sorted from blood, obtained in a trial of the OX40 agonist ivuxolimab. All receptors come from an adult with an advanced solid tumor such as melanoma, head and neck, liver or kidney cancer.

The chain has TRBV2 and TRBJ1-5; a weak D match, TRBD1 (5 bases). This CDR3 is built from 15 residues. Germline CDR1 is SNHLY and CDR2 is FYNNEI. V was cut by 3 bases and J by 2 bases, with 11 bases left in between. The CDR3 reads CASSDWGRGNQPQHF. The DNA of the CDR3 is TGTGCCAGCAGTGATTGGGGGAGGGGCAATCAGCCCCAGCATTTT.

The chain employs TRBV7-2 and TRBJ2-7; perhaps TRBD2 as D (5 bases). Trimming left V 5 bases short and J 2 bases short, with 13 bases between. CDR3 length equals 14 residues. Germline CDR1 and CDR2: SGHTA and FQGNSA. CDR3 sequence (DNA): TGTGCCAGCAGCCCGTCTCGAGGGACCTACGAGCAGTACTTC. It translates to CASSPSRGTYEQYF.

This clone was counted a few times. The V and J genes are TRBV5-1 and TRBJ2-2; D is possibly TRBD2 (5 bases). Germline V gene lookup returns CDR1 SGHRS and CDR2 YFSETQ. The CDR3 is 16 amino acids. The V end lost 6 bases, the J end lost 0 bases, and 15 bases lay between the germline ends. The CDR3 DNA follows: TGCGCCAGCATGTCCCTCGCGGAGGCGAACACCGGGGAGCTGTTTTTT. Encoded protein: CASMSLAEANTGELFF.

This chain uses TRBV5-8 with TRBJ1-2; no reliable D call. The CDR3 extends over 15 amino acids. V lost 4 bases, J lost 4 bases, and 17 bases lay in between. The germline CDR1 and CDR2 sequences are SGHTS and YDEGEE. Here the CDR3 reads CASSTDLSGVYGYTF. The CDR3 DNA is TGTGCCAGCAGCACGGACCTATCTGGGGTCTATGGCTACACCTTC.

V gene TRBV5-1 combines with J gene TRBJ2-6, with D possibly being TRBD1 (7 bases). CDR1 and CDR2 from the germline V gene are SGHRS and YFSETQ. The CDR3 length is 18 residues. Trimming pared 4 bases from V and 0 bases from J, leaving 17 bases between. CDR3 nucleotide sequence: TGCGCCAGCAGCGATGGAGGGACAGCTAACTCTGGGGCCAACGTCCTGACTTTC. Its protein product is CASSDGGTANSGANVLTF.

The chain uses TRBV10-3 and TRBJ1-5; the match to TRBD1 covers 10 bases. CDR3 length: 15 amino acids. Trimming removed 0 bases from V and 5 bases from J; junction bases left unmatched: 1. Germline CDR1 and CDR2: ENHRY and SYGVKD. CDR3 residues: CAISESGQGYQPQHF. The CDR3, as DNA: TGTGCCATCAGTGAGTCGGGACAGGGGTATCAGCCCCAGCATTTT.

The CDR3 protein is CAWSVLAINEKLFF. The CDR3 DNA reads as TGTGCCTGGAGTGTACTGGCAATCAATGAAAAACTGTTTTTT. The chain is built from TRBV30 and TRBJ1-4; D not certain. The CDR3 covers 14 residues. V was shortened by 0 bases and J by 5 bases, with 10 bases between the two germline ends. CDR1 GTSNPN and CDR2 SVGIG come from the germline V gene (reference sequence).

V is TRBV5-1 and J is TRBJ1-2; 7 bases are a match to TRBD1. The CDR3 sequence is 15 residues long. V gave up 3 bases and J gave up 2 bases; unmatched junction bases: 7. From germline, CDR1 is SGHRS and CDR2 YFSETQ. CDR3 amino acids: CASSYTGDVNYGYTF. The CDR3 DNA is TGCGCCAGCAGCTACACAGGGGATGTGAACTATGGCTACACCTTC.

This clone was observed a few times. The V gene is TRBV6-6, the J gene TRBJ2-5; 8 bases match TRBD2. The CDR3 is 14 amino acids. From germline, CDR1 is MNHNY and CDR2 SVGAGI (reference sequence). Losses at the gene ends were 7 bases for V and 7 bases for J; bases not matched to a gene: 11. The CDR3 spells CASKGGSGVRTQYF. CDR3 sequence (DNA): TGTGCCAGCAAGGGGGGTAGCGGGGTAAGGACCCAGTACTTC.

This chain uses TRBV27 with TRBJ2-7; unclear D gene. The CDR3 runs 14 residues. V was trimmed by 0 bases and J by 2 bases, leaving 8 bases between them. Germline CDR1 and CDR2: MNHEY and SMNVEV (reference sequence). The CDR3 sequence is CASSLSPRPYEQYF. The CDR3 DNA follows: TGTGCCAGCAGTTTATCGCCGAGACCCTACGAGCAGTACTTC.

This sequence joins TRBV12-5 and TRBJ1-1; unclear D gene. This CDR3 is built from 13 residues. Germline CDR1 and CDR2: LGHNT and FRNRAP. The V gene lost 3 bases and the J gene lost 3 bases, with 8 bases spanning the gap. CDR3 in DNA: TGTGCTAGTGGTTTAGGAGGGTACACTGAAGCTTTCTTT. This translates into CASGLGGYTEAFF.

J is TRBJ2-5 and V is TRBV14; the D is unclear. CDR3 length: 13 residues. Per the germline V gene, CDR1 is SGHDN and CDR2 is FVKESK. The germline V and J ends were trimmed by 4 bases and 2 bases, with 8 bases remaining between them. In DNA form, the CDR3 reads TGTGCCAGCAGCCGAGATCTACAAGAGACCCAGTACTTC. Protein sequence: CASSRDLQETQYF.

This clone has only a few counts. V usage is TRBV6-6 and J usage is TRBJ2-1, with TRBD2 matching over 11 bases. V lost 8 bases and J lost 7; bases outside the gene matches: 10. The CDR3 runs 15 residues. Germline CDR1 MNHNY, CDR2 SVGAGI (reference sequence). CDR3 loop: CASLRSASGGNEQFF. As DNA, the CDR3 is TGTGCCAGCCTCCGATCCGCTAGCGGGGGGAATGAGCAGTTCTTC.

The gene calls are TRBV6-5 and TRBJ1-1; D perhaps matches TRBD1 (6 bases). Trimming took 2 bases from V and 4 from J, leaving 17 bases between them. The CDR3 covers 16 residues. Looked up from germline, CDR1 is MNHEY and CDR2 is SVGAGI. CDR3 loop: CASSYRRGGASTEAFF. CDR3 nucleotide sequence: TGTGCCAGCAGTTACCGCCGAGGGGGGGCCAGCACTGAAGCTTTCTTT.

V is TRBV7-2 and J is TRBJ1-1, with 8 bases aligning to TRBD1. Looked up from germline, CDR1 is SGHTA and CDR2 is FQGNSA. Losses at the gene ends were 5 bases for V and 1 base for J; bases not matched to a gene: 6. CDR3 length equals 15 residues. The CDR3 region is CASSPQGVGNTEAFF. Written as DNA, the CDR3 is TGTGCCAGCAGCCCACAGGGGGTCGGGAACACTGAAGCTTTCTTT.

J is TRBJ1-6 and V is TRBV5-6; TRBD1 aligns across 8 bases. There are 18 residues in the CDR3. Trimming removed 0 bases from V and 5 bases from J; junction bases left unmatched: 10. Germline lookup yields CDR1 SGHDT and CDR2 YYEEEE. The CDR3 DNA reads as TGTGCCAGCAGCTTGGTACGTCCCGGGACAGGAGATAATTCACCCCTCCACTTT. Translation gives CASSLVRPGTGDNSPLHF.

V and J are TRBV11-2 and TRBJ2-1, with a tentative D call TRBD1 (5 bases). The germline V gene encodes CDR1 SGHAT and CDR2 FQNNGV. Trimming removed 5 bases at V and 7 bases at J, with 18 bases between. The CDR3 spans 15 residues. CDR3 sequence: CASSLQGAAGNEQFF. CDR3 bases: TGTGCCAGCAGCCTCCAAGGGGCCGCTGGGAATGAGCAGTTCTTC.

This clone was recorded only once. This chain uses TRBV29-1 with TRBJ1-1, with no clear D. Germline CDR1 SQVTM, CDR2 ANQGSEA. The CDR3 has 14 amino acids. With 5 bases removed from V and 0 bases from J, the gap between germline ends came to 13 bases. CDR3 DNA sequence: TGCAGCGTTCGGCATAGCACTATGAACACTGAAGCTTTCTTT. Translated, it gives CSVRHSTMNTEAFF.

The CDR3 nucleotides are TGTGCCAGCAGCTTGGCCGTCGTGAGCTCCTACGAGCAGTACGTC. It translates to CASSLAVVSSYEQYV. This rearrangement joins TRBV5-5 to TRBJ2-7; D gene unclear. The CDR3 consists of 15 residues. Trimming stripped 0 bases from V and 0 bases from J, with 10 bases between. Germline-derived CDR1 and CDR2 are SGHKS and YYEKEE (reference sequence).

The chain is built from TRBV18 and TRBJ2-5; 9 bases are a match to TRBD2. The CDR3 has 15 amino acids. The germline CDR1 and CDR2 sequences are KGHSH and LQKENI. V lost 4 bases to trimming and J lost 2 bases; unmatched junction nucleotides: 5. The CDR3 spells CASSQIGLAQETQYF. In nucleotides, the CDR3 is TGTGCCAGCTCACAAATCGGACTAGCGCAAGAGACCCAGTACTTC.

This clone has only a few counts. The CDR3 nucleotides are TGTGCCAGCACTAGACAGGGAGGGTTCGGGGAGACCCAGTACTTC. This encodes CASTRQGGFGETQYF. The chain is built from TRBV19 and TRBJ2-5; the D gene could be TRBD1 or TRBD2 (7 bases each). CDR3 length: 15 residues. Germline assignment: CDR1 LNHDA and CDR2 SQIVND (reference sequence). V lost 9 bases and J 5 bases, leaving 22 bases between the germline ends.

The chain is built from TRBV2 and TRBJ1-6; D may be TRBD1 (5 bases). In germline, CDR1 is SNHLY, CDR2 FYNNEI. There are 16 residues in the CDR3. The V gene lost 4 bases and the J gene lost 0 bases, with 10 bases spanning the gap. CDR3 coding DNA: TGTGCCAGCAGTGGGTCTCAGGGCTCCTATAATTCACCCCTCCACTTT. This codes for CASSGSQGSYNSPLHF.

The gene calls are TRBV11-2 and TRBJ2-7, with D tentatively TRBD1 or TRBD2 (5 bases each). The germline V gene has CDR1 SGHAT and CDR2 FQNNGV. V was trimmed by 6 bases and J by 7 bases, leaving 13 bases between them. The CDR3 length is 12 residues. The CDR3 bases are TGTGCCAGCAGGGGGGACCTTAGGGAGCAGTACTTC. It yields the protein CASRGDLREQYF. The full variable domain, in which reference TRBV11-2 and TRBJ2-7 provide the parts outside the CDR3, is EAGVAQSPRYKIIEKRQSVAFWCNPISGHATLYWYQQILGQGPKLLIQFQNNGVVDDSQLPKDRFSAERLKGVDSTLKIQPAKLEDSAVYLCASRGDLREQYFGPGTRLTVT.